The rows below give T cell receptor beta chains drawn from one sample of a study of T cell responses to AZD1222 COVID-19 vaccine. TCRdb's copy holds only in-frame clones and misses some; the assay was immunoSEQ multiplex PCR. The sample holds about 140,000 clones, 80% to 95% seen once. Sequencing used peripheral blood, obtained on day 0 of AZD1222 vaccination. These receptors all stem from an adult in good health. The conserved cysteine and the conserved F or W are not part of the CDR3 here. Fields, in order: J gene, V gene, CDR3 protein.

TRBJ1-2 TRBV4-1 ASSQERGTHNYGYT
TRBJ2-7 TRBV7-8 ASRDQGYEQY
TRBJ2-1 TRBV4-1 ASSPRGRGTIESDEQF
TRBJ2-7 TRBV5-1 ASSVGPPAEQY
TRBJ2-3 TRBV4-1 ASSPLPGLGTDTQY
TRBJ1-2 TRBV15 ATSPGDRESNYGYT
TRBJ2-1 TRBV2 ASSVQKSSYNEQF
TRBJ1-6 TRBV7-6 ASSLAGAYNSPLH
TRBJ2-1 TRBV7-2 ASSLVVGVGGEQF
TRBJ2-1 TRBV29-1 SVELSLFSRSSYNEQF
TRBJ2-7 TRBV19 ASSMAGATYEQY
TRBJ2-1 TRBV5-6 ASSWGQIYNEQF